This T cell receptor beta chain was recovered during a study of early T cells in non-severe SARS-CoV-2 infection. The wider study: Chains stayed unpaired after sequencing of bulk RNA from unsorted whole blood.

Attached unique molecular identifiers marked individual cDNA molecules. MiXCR, run by TCRdb on the 5' RACE reads, gives a single entry per CDR3 protein. The sample gives approximately 100,000 distinct CDR3 sequences, about 15% of which show up once; under 8% is in the top ten. This clonotype turned up a few times. The CDR3 has 15 amino acids. J was trimmed by 2 bases and V by 5 bases; bases with no gene match: 3. Source material: whole blood. The sequence came from an adult who was a healthcare worker with PCR-confirmed SARS-CoV-2 infection or an uninfected control (not recorded which). The chain is built from TRBV12-3 or TRBV12-4 and TRBJ2-3; 11 bases are shared with TRBD2. CDR3 sequence (DNA): TGTGCCAGCAGTCGACTAGCGGGGTCCACAGATACGCAGTATTTT. This translates into CASSRLAGSTDTQYF.